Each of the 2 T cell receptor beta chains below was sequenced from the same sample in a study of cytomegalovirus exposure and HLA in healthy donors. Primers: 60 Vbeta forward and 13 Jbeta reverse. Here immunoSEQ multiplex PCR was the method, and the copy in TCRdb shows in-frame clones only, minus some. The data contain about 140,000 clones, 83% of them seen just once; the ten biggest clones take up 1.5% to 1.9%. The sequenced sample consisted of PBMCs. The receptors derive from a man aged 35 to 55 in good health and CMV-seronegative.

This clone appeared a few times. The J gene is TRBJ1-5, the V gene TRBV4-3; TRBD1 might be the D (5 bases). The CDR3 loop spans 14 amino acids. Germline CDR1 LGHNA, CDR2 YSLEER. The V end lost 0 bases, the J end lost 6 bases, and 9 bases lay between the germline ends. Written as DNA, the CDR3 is TGCGCCAGCAGCCAAGACAGGGCTAGTCAGCCCCAGCATTTT. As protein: CASSQDRASQPQHF.

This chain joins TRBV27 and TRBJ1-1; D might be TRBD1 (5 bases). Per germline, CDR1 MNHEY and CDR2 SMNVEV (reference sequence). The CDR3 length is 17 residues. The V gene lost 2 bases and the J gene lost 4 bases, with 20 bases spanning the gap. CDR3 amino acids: CASSLVGGEGLGTEAFF. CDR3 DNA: TGTGCCAGCAGTTTAGTGGGGGGAGAGGGGCTGGGCACTGAAGCTTTCTTT.